These T cell receptor beta chains were read from a single sample in a study of shared clonotypes between healthy human individuals. Only in-frame clones appear in the TCRdb table, and some are missing; sequencing was by immunoSEQ multiplex PCR. The table has about 530,000 clones, 90% to 97% seen once. Sequenced: naive CD4+ T cells sorted from blood. The origin of the receptors is a woman aged 30 to 39 in good health. Each CDR3 is given without its conserved first and last residue. Fields, in order: J gene, V gene, CDR3 protein.

>TRBJ2-7|TRBV2
ASSGQGSSYEQY
>TRBJ1-1|TRBV7-9
ASSRSAGVTEAF
>TRBJ2-7|TRBV15
ATSRDFSYEQY
>TRBJ2-2|TRBV7-9
ASSHGLAGDLGELF
>TRBJ2-2|TRBV5-1
ASTPLLRSGTVSAGELF
>TRBJ2-1|TRBV19
ASSIDGRREQF
>TRBJ2-7|TRBV10-3
ASHGMASSYEQY
>TRBJ2-5|TRBV6-6
ASSHTDRQETQY
>TRBJ1-5|TRBV21-1
ASSKARRLREGNSNQPQH
>TRBJ2-1|TRBV10-3
ATSRGVFDEQF
>TRBJ2-5|TRBV27
ASSLGTRAQETQY
>TRBJ2-7|TRBV28
ASSSPGPEYEQY
>TRBJ2-7|TRBV28
ASLTAGQLNEQY
>TRBJ2-6|TRBV19
ASSIMAIGFSGANVLT
>TRBJ2-7|TRBV13
ASSPRFSGKYEQY
>TRBJ2-1|TRBV5-1
ASARTSGESYNEQF
>TRBJ2-7|TRBV28
ASSSHLGGNEQY
>TRBJ2-3|TRBV5-6
ASSLGRTDTQY
>TRBJ1-5|TRBV19
ASSIRADSSNQPQH
>TRBJ1-1|TRBV5-4
ASSSLQGRRTEAF
>TRBJ1-2|TRBV5-1
ASSFSGKDGYT
>TRBJ1-2|TRBV9
ASSSGTRGDYGYT
>TRBJ1-6|TRBV7-3
ASSFGTVHSPLH
>TRBJ1-2|TRBV30
AWTGQSYGYT
>TRBJ2-7|TRBV18
ASSFRTGTEYEQY
>TRBJ1-5|TRBV28
ASSRDRVGPQH
>TRBJ2-3|TRBV6-4
ATGQGDTDTQY
>TRBJ2-4|TRBV27
ASSLSYALSAKNIQY
>TRBJ2-2|TRBV7-9
ASSLESPANTGELF
>TRBJ1-1|TRBV11-2
ASSLGVYTEAF
>TRBJ2-7|TRBV6-5
ASSYSEAGDYEQY